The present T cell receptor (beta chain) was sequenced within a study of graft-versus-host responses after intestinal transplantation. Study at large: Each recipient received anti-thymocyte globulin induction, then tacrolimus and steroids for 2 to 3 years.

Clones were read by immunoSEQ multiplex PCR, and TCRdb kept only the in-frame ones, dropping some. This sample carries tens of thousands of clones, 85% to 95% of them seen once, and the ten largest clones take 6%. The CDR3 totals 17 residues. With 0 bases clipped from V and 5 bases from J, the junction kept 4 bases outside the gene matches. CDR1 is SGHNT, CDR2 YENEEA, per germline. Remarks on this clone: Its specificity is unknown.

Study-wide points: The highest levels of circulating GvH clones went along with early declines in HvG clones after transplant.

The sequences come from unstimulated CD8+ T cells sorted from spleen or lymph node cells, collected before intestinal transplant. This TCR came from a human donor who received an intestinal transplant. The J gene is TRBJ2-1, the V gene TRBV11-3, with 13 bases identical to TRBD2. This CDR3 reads CASSLDEGLAGNNEQFF. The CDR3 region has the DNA TGTGCCAGCAGCTTAGATGAGGGACTAGCGGGAAACAATGAGCAGTTCTTC.